The T cell receptor (beta chain) under discussion was sequenced for a study of early T cells in non-severe SARS-CoV-2 infection. V lost 0 bases and J lost 2; bases outside the gene matches: 9. This CDR3 region has 17 residues. Germline lookup yields CDR1 SGDLS and CDR2 YYNGEE. Attachment of unique molecular identifiers to individual cDNA molecules was performed. TCRdb reprocessed the 5' RACE reads via MiXCR and lists one record per CDR3 protein. The sample has around 45,000 distinct CDR3 sequences, over 3% seen once. This clonotype was counted ten times or more. The chain combines TRBV9 with TRBJ2-3; 7 bases are a match to TRBD2. The receptor was derived from an adult who was a healthcare worker with PCR-confirmed SARS-CoV-2 infection or an uninfected control (not recorded which). The specimen sequenced was whole blood. CDR3: CASSVVLRAGPTDTQYF. The CDR3, as DNA: TGTGCCAGCAGCGTAGTATTGCGAGCGGGACCCACAGATACGCAGTATTTT.